The rows below give T cell receptor beta chains drawn from one sample of a study of response to subunit inactivated influenza vaccine. A single record per CDR3 protein comes from TCRdb applying MiXCR to the RT-PCR reads. The sample shows 650,000 to 700,000 distinct CDR3 sequences, about 15% of them seen only once. Sample: PBMCs from blood, taken approximately 13 days after vaccination. Receptors originate from a man aged 50-59 years who received an inactivated influenza vaccine. Both conserved end residues are part of each CDR3. The order of the fields is J gene, V gene, CDR3 protein.

>TRBJ2-7|TRBV5-1
CASSSRQAPYEQYF
>TRBJ2-3|TRBV2
CASSELSGASTDTQYF
>TRBJ2-1|TRBV15
CATSGEAGPSYNEQFF
>TRBJ2-1|TRBV30
CAWMGTNNEQFF
>TRBJ1-5|TRBV6-1
CASSEVTGVSQPQHF
>TRBJ1-1|TRBV7-9
CASRSGVINTEAFF
>TRBJ1-4|TRBV5-1
CASSAGSTTNEKLFF
>TRBJ2-1|TRBV12-3/TRBV12-4
CASSGRQGLTYNEQFF
>TRBJ1-4|TRBV7-9
CASSDRFTAELFF
>TRBJ2-1|TRBV15
CATSTKRPPVDNEQFF
>TRBJ1-6|TRBV7-2
CASSLRQTSSYNSPLHF
>TRBJ1-4|TRBV20-1
CSAAGQGLGEKLFF
>TRBJ2-3|TRBV20-1
CSARGGGPHTQYF
>TRBJ2-5|TRBV27
CASSLFWASGSRQGTQYF
>TRBJ2-3|TRBV12-3/TRBV12-4
CASTRATSTDTQYF
>TRBJ2-5|TRBV20-1
CSAPVGAAKETQYF
>TRBJ2-5|TRBV20-1
CSASLAGGETQYF
>TRBJ2-5|TRBV5-1
CASSLRSGETQYF
>TRBJ1-2|TRBV5-1
CASSLGTSPRSGGYTF
>TRBJ2-7|TRBV7-2
CASQVVGRTYEQYF
>TRBJ1-6|TRBV5-1
CASSSGQGINSPLHF
>TRBJ1-5|TRBV20-1
CSASDRARPQPQHF
>TRBJ1-6|TRBV27
CASSLGPTGGNSPLHF
>TRBJ2-1|TRBV6-5
CASSYSRTGAYNEQFF
>TRBJ2-3|TRBV3-1
CASSQVRGSTDTQYF
>TRBJ2-5|TRBV6-1
CASTPGVSETQYF
>TRBJ2-5|TRBV5-1
CASQDTSSPWTQYF
>TRBJ1-2|TRBV3-1
CASSHLGTPGYTF
>TRBJ1-2|TRBV30
CAWSVIGHGYTF
>TRBJ2-3|TRBV14
CASSQAGILGTDTQYF
>TRBJ2-7|TRBV4-3
CASSQDSGSEQYF
>TRBJ2-1|TRBV12-3/TRBV12-4
CASSALPGPYNEQFF
>TRBJ1-5|TRBV20-1
CSARAGGVSGPQHF
>TRBJ2-1|TRBV19
CASSNPPLTSGGLNYNEQFF
>TRBJ1-5|TRBV5-5
CASSFPGHDQPQHF
>TRBJ2-1|TRBV7-8
CASSLGGTRPYNEQFF
>TRBJ2-3|TRBV4-1
CASSQGGGDGDTQYF
>TRBJ2-2|TRBV5-1
CASSFDRANTGELFF
>TRBJ2-1|TRBV20-1
CSASAEAYNEQFF
>TRBJ1-2|TRBV7-3
CASSFLPGTPDSKLNYGYTF
>TRBJ2-3|TRBV5-6
CASSFLEADTQYF
>TRBJ2-5|TRBV12-3/TRBV12-4
CASSLAGPEETQYF